These 24 T cell receptor beta chains were sequenced from one sample in a study of neoadjuvant anti-PD-1 for oral cavity cancer. Profiling relied on immunoSEQ multiplex PCR, and the TCRdb table lists in-frame clones only, not all of them. The data show approximately 42,000 clones, around 79% seen once. Time point described: after neoadjuvant nivolumab, at surgical resection. The sample in question was PBMCs, obtained after nivolumab (anti-PD-1) treatment. The receptor set was obtained from a person aged 35 to 85 with oral cavity squamous cell carcinoma.

A few counts support this clone. The chain uses TRBV5-1 and TRBJ1-2; 7 nucleotides match TRBD1. This CDR3 contains 14 residues. Germline V gene lookup returns CDR1 SGHRS and CDR2 YFSETQ. Trimming at V came to 6 bases and at J to 5 bases, leaving 10 bases not matched to a gene. The CDR3 is CASNLLGTDYGYTF. The CDR3 DNA is TGCGCCAGCAACCTCCTCGGGACAGATTATGGCTACACCTTC. Variable domain in full (rest from reference TRBV5-1 and TRBJ1-2): KAGVTQTPRYLIKTRGQQVTLSCSPISGHRSVSWYQQTPGQGLQFLFEYFSETQRNKGNFPGRFSGRQFSNSRSEMNVSTLELGDSALYLCASNLLGTDYGYTFGSGTRLTVV.

The rearrangement links TRBV7-2 to TRBJ1-5; D unresolved. The germline CDR1 and CDR2 sequences are SGHTA and FQGNSA. The CDR3 contains 16 residues. Trimming removed 1 base at V and 5 bases at J, with 15 bases between. The CDR3: CASSLEGAGRYQPQHF. CDR3 sequence (DNA): TGTGCCAGCAGCTTAGAAGGTGCAGGTCGTTATCAGCCCCAGCATTTT.

This clone was picked up a small number of times. The chain links TRBV27 to TRBJ1-6; no reliable D call. CDR1 is MNHEY, CDR2 SMNVEV, per germline (reference sequence). This CDR3 region has 15 residues. Trimming removed 5 bases from V and 5 bases from J, with 13 bases in between. The CDR3 protein is CASSARTGNNSPLHF. The CDR3 DNA reads as TGTGCCAGCAGTGCTCGGACGGGAAATAATTCACCCCTCCACTTT.

The chain employs TRBV15 and TRBJ2-1; TRBD1 aligns across 9 bases. This CDR3 region has 13 residues. The germline V gene has CDR1 LNHNV and CDR2 YYDKDF (reference sequence). The V gene end was trimmed by 8 bases and the J gene end by 7 bases; junction bases not matched to a gene: 6. The CDR3 coding sequence is TGTGCCACCCGGGACAGGGAGGGGAATGAGCAGTTCTTC. The encoded protein is CATRDREGNEQFF.

This clone has just a few counts. The V gene is TRBV5-5, the J gene TRBJ1-1; no reliable D call. Per the germline V gene, CDR1 is SGHKS and CDR2 is YYEKEE (reference sequence). This CDR3 has 16 amino acids. Trimming removed 0 bases from V and 0 bases from J, with 12 bases in between. CDR3 DNA: TGTGCCAGCAGCTTGGGACGGAGCCTGATGAACACTGAAGCTTTCTTT. The encoded protein is CASSLGRSLMNTEAFF.

The chain combines TRBV6-1 with TRBJ2-7; D might be TRBD1 (6 bases). The CDR3 is 17 residues long. Germline V gene lookup returns CDR1 MNHNS and CDR2 SASEGT. V was pared by 3 bases and J by 0 bases, with 18 bases between. CDR3 coding DNA: TGTGCCAGCAGTGATCCCTCCGGACAGACCTTCTCCTACGAGCAGTACTTC. Protein sequence: CASSDPSGQTFSYEQYF.

CDR3 sequence: CASRNAGGAFF. The CDR3, as DNA: TGTGCCAGCAGAAACGCCGGTGGGGCTTTCTTT. The gene calls are TRBV27 and TRBJ1-1; D is uncertain. The V and J ends lost 6 bases and 11 bases respectively, with 13 bases between them. The CDR3 contains 11 residues. The germline CDR1 and CDR2 sequences are MNHEY and SMNVEV (reference sequence).

In its sample, this clone was seen a few times. J is TRBJ2-3 and V is TRBV5-1, with D perhaps TRBD1 or TRBD2 (5 bases each). CDR1 is SGHRS and CDR2 is YFSETQ in the germline V gene. The CDR3 spans 15 residues. With 2 bases removed from V and 4 bases from J, the gap between germline ends came to 14 bases. The CDR3 coding sequence is TGCGCCAGCAGCTTTGCAGGAGGCAGGGCAGATACGCAGTATTTT. This encodes CASSFAGGRADTQYF.

The CDR3 DNA reads TGCGCCAGCAGCCAAGCTCTGACAACATACAATGAGCAGTTCTTC. It yields the protein CASSQALTTYNEQFF. The chain links TRBV4-1 to TRBJ2-1, with no clear D. V was clipped by 1 base and J by 4 bases, with 11 bases between them. The germline V gene has CDR1 MGHRA and CDR2 YSYEKL. This CDR3 contains 15 residues.

V gene TRBV5-1 combines with J gene TRBJ1-2; D gene uncertain. Trimming cost V 0 bases and J 7 bases, with 13 bases left between them. Looked up from germline, CDR1 is SGHRS and CDR2 is YFSETQ. This CDR3 has 14 residues. This chain's CDR3 is CASSLDERGGGYTF. CDR3 DNA: TGCGCCAGCAGCTTGGATGAACGGGGAGGTGGCTACACCTTC.

The chain joins TRBV6-5 to TRBJ2-1; D not resolved. The CDR3 covers 11 residues. Trimming shortened V by 6 bases and J by 3 bases, and 3 bases separated the two germline ends. CDR1 and CDR2 from the germline V gene are MNHEY and SVGAGI. The CDR3 protein is CASRSYNEQFF. The CDR3 DNA is TGTGCCAGCAGGAGCTACAATGAGCAGTTCTTC.

In its sample, this clone ranks as medium-sized. The rearrangement links TRBV4-1 to TRBJ1-2, with D unresolved. Per the germline V gene, CDR1 is MGHRA and CDR2 is YSYEKL. The CDR3 has 14 residues. The V gene lost 4 bases and the J gene lost 8 bases, with 17 bases spanning the gap. CDR3 amino acids: CASSRPDVARGYTF. The DNA of the CDR3 is TGCGCCAGCAGCCGCCCGGACGTGGCGCGGGGCTACACCTTC.

Only one count was recorded for this clone. The chain joins TRBV6-6 to TRBJ2-5; TRBD2 aligns across 12 bases. CDR3 size: 15 residues. Trimming removed 5 bases from V and 4 bases from J; junction bases left unmatched: 5. Germline lookup yields CDR1 MNHNY and CDR2 SVGAGI (reference sequence). The chain's CDR3 is CASSAGTSGSETQYF. DNA of the CDR3: TGTGCCAGCAGTGCCGGGACTAGCGGGTCAGAGACCCAGTACTTC.

CDR3 sequence (DNA): TGTGCCAGTAGTATCACCGACAGGGGGGATCAGCCCCAGCATTTT. It is translated as CASSITDRGDQPQHF. The chain joins TRBV19 to TRBJ1-5, with 9 bases lining up with TRBD1. The CDR3 is made up of 15 amino acids. Germline-derived CDR1 and CDR2 are LNHDA and SQIVND (reference sequence). V lost 3 bases to trimming and J lost 5 bases; unmatched junction nucleotides: 5.

The chain links TRBV5-1 to TRBJ2-1; 7 positions match TRBD1. The junction had 14 bases not matched to a gene; V was cut back by 4 bases and J by 7 bases. The CDR3 consists of 16 residues. CDR1 and CDR2 (germline): SGHRS, YFSETQ. CDR3 DNA sequence: TGCGCCAGCAGCATCCGGGACAGCGGTTTGATAAATGAGCAGTTCTTC. This sequence encodes CASSIRDSGLINEQFF.

The genes are TRBV4-2 and TRBJ1-6, with TRBD1 matching over 10 bases. V trimming: 1 base; J trimming: 6 bases; junction bases outside the gene matches: 3. Per germline, CDR1 LGHNA and CDR2 YNFKEQ. This CDR3 spans 16 amino acids. Written as DNA, the CDR3 is TGTGCCAGCAGCCAAGCTAGGACAGGGGGTAATTCACCCCTCCACTTT. It yields the protein CASSQARTGGNSPLHF.

The genes are TRBV6-6 and TRBJ1-2; D perhaps matches TRBD1 (6 bases). In germline, CDR1 is MNHNY, CDR2 SVGAGI (reference sequence). The CDR3 has 16 amino acids. V was cut by 7 bases and J by 2 bases, with 20 bases left in between. The CDR3 loop reads CASTHLSPQGNYGYTF. The CDR3 coding sequence is TGTGCCAGCACTCACCTCTCCCCACAGGGAAACTATGGCTACACCTTC.

The chain is built from TRBV27 and TRBJ2-1; 8 bases match TRBD2. Germline CDR1 reads MNHEY; CDR2 reads SMNVEV (reference sequence). Trimming at V came to 3 bases and at J to 9 bases, leaving 7 bases not matched to a gene. This CDR3 has 14 amino acids. For the CDR3, the DNA is TGTGCCAGCAGTTTGGTCGAGCGGGGGAGTGAGCAGTTCTTC. Protein: CASSLVERGSEQFF.

Relative to its sample, this clone is medium-sized (0.01 to 0.1%). The chain employs TRBV9 and TRBJ2-3; a weak D match, TRBD2 (7 bases). In germline, CDR1 is SGDLS, CDR2 YYNGEE. V lost 3 bases and J 9 bases, leaving 14 bases between the germline ends. CDR3 length equals 13 residues. The CDR3 is CASSAEGGRTQYF. The CDR3 nucleotides are TGTGCCAGCAGCGCCGAGGGGGGGCGCACGCAGTATTTT.

Only one count was recorded for this clone. V usage is TRBV30 and J usage is TRBJ1-2, with a weak D call TRBD1 (5 bases). Trimming removed 5 bases from V and 4 bases from J, with 14 bases in between. There are 13 residues in the CDR3. CDR1 is GTSNPN and CDR2 is SVGIG in the germline V gene (reference sequence). The CDR3 spells CAWVGTSGYGYTF. The CDR3 region has the DNA TGTGCCTGGGTTGGGACGTCTGGCTATGGCTACACCTTC.

V is TRBV7-6 and J is TRBJ1-1; D unclear. The CDR3 covers 15 residues. Trimming cost V 1 base and J 0 bases, with 9 bases left between them. Germline V gives CDR1 SGHVS, CDR2 FNYEAQ. The CDR3: CASSLVSEVNTEAFF. The CDR3 region has the DNA TGTGCCAGCAGCTTAGTTTCAGAGGTGAACACTGAAGCTTTCTTT.

This clone occurred a few times. V usage is TRBV19 and J usage is TRBJ2-1, with TRBD2 matching over 8 bases. Trimming removed 3 bases from V and 7 bases from J; junction bases left unmatched: 8. Germline V gene sequence: CDR1 LNHDA, CDR2 SQIVND (reference sequence). There are 15 residues in the CDR3. The CDR3 loop is CASSILAGGWNEQFF. The CDR3 DNA sequence: TGTGCCAGTAGTATCTTGGCGGGAGGTTGGAATGAGCAGTTCTTC.

The chain has TRBV5-1 and TRBJ2-7; TRBD1 aligns across 8 bases. The V segment lost 4 bases and the J segment 5 bases; nucleotides outside the gene matches: 8. CDR1 and CDR2 from the germline V gene are SGHRS and YFSETQ. The CDR3 has 14 amino acids. CDR3 protein: CASSEGQAGDEQYF. The CDR3 DNA reads as TGCGCCAGCAGCGAGGGACAGGCTGGCGACGAGCAGTACTTC.

The chain recombines TRBV5-1 with TRBJ2-7; the D is unclear. Trimming left V 2 bases short and J 6 bases short, with 12 bases between. The CDR3 sequence is 13 residues long. Per germline, CDR1 SGHRS and CDR2 YFSETQ. In DNA, the CDR3 is TGCGCCAGCAGCTTTGATAAAAGCCTCGAGCAGTACTTC. Translated: CASSFDKSLEQYF.